These 7 T cell receptor beta chains originate from one sample sequenced in a study of blood T cell repertoires in COVID-19. Generated by immunoSEQ multiplex PCR, the TCRdb table keeps only in-frame clones and is missing some. The table has some 300,000 clones, around 89% seen once; the top ten hold around 4.3%. Source material: PBMCs or T cells enriched from blood (not recorded which). The source of these receptors is a woman between 18 and 30 years old with acute COVID-19.

J is TRBJ1-3 and V is TRBV7-9; tentative D call: TRBD1 (5 bases). The CDR3 covers 16 residues. Trimming removed 5 bases at V and 2 bases at J, with 16 bases between. Germline loops: CDR1 SEHNR, CDR2 FQNEAQ (reference sequence). The CDR3 region has the DNA TGTGCCAGCAGCACCGGGACTCTCGGACCTGGAAACACCATATATTTT. This encodes CASSTGTLGPGNTIYF.

V and J are TRBV21-1 and TRBJ1-1. TRBV21-1 is flagged as a pseudogene. This CDR3 is built from 17 residues. CDR3 region: CASSKPSIDTPSIEAFF. Written as DNA, the CDR3 is TGTGCCAGCAGCAAACCCTCGATCGACACGCCTAGCATTGAAGCTTTCTTT.

The table lists this clone with a few counts. The chain links TRBV7-3 to TRBJ1-1; maybe TRBD1 (5 bases). Germline V CDR1 and CDR2: SGHTA, FQGTGA. This CDR3 comprises 16 residues. Trimming took off 4 bases at V and 4 bases at J, with 19 bases between the two ends. The CDR3 protein is CASSSIGIQGGTEAFF. The CDR3 coding sequence is TGTGCCAGCAGCTCCATTGGGATCCAGGGTGGCACTGAAGCTTTCTTT.

The V and J genes are TRBV28 and TRBJ2-1, with 11 bases identical to TRBD1. CDR1 and CDR2 from the germline V gene are MDHEN and SYDVKM. CDR3 size: 15 residues. V lost 5 bases to trimming and J lost 6 bases; unmatched junction nucleotides: 6. CDR3 in DNA: TGTGCCAGCAGTCGGGGACAGGGGGGGATCAATGAGCAGTTCTTC. This codes for CASSRGQGGINEQFF.

Comments on this clone: A read error may be the cause here, since a much bigger clone is one base away. The V gene is TRBV3-1 (or the pseudogene TRBV3-2), the J gene TRBJ2-1; maybe TRBD2 (6 bases). The germline gives CDR1 LGHDT, CDR2 YNNKEL (reference sequence). Trimming removed 5 bases from V and 5 bases from J, with 10 bases in between. This CDR3 is 13 amino acids long. The CDR3 DNA is TGTGCCAGCAGCGCGGGACTGAACAATGAGCAGTTCTTC. It translates to CASSAGLNNEQFF.

The rearrangement joins TRBV2 to TRBJ2-2, with TRBD1 as a possible D gene (6 bases). The germline V gene encodes CDR1 SNHLY and CDR2 FYNNEI. V was cut by 4 bases and J by 4 bases, with 10 bases left in between. The CDR3 extends over 14 amino acids. This chain's CDR3 is CASSAGDGTGELFF. The CDR3 nucleotides are TGTGCCAGCAGTGCAGGGGACGGCACCGGGGAGCTGTTTTTT.

This clone was picked up one time. This rearrangement joins TRBV5-1 to TRBJ1-2; D not resolved. CDR3 length equals 13 residues. The germline CDR1 and CDR2 sequences are SGHRS and YFSETQ. V lost 1 base to trimming and J lost 6 bases, with 10 bases between them. The CDR3 bases are TGCGCCAGCAGCTTGAACCAGAAAGATGGCTACACCTTC. Amino acid sequence: CASSLNQKDGYTF.